The 13 T cell receptor beta chains given below trace back to one sample, sequenced in a study of T-cell reconstitution after alpha-beta-depleted transplantation in children. TCRbeta library preparation incorporated unique molecular identifiers. TCRdb used MiXCR to reprocess the PCR reads, holding one entry per CDR3 protein. The sample lists 640,000 or so distinct CDR3 sequences, 16% occurring once. Material: PBMCs from the stem cell graft donor, obtained from the stem cell graft. Receptors were obtained from a human donor who donated a stem cell graft to a child with acute myeloid leukemia.

This clonotype was observed once. The V and J genes are TRBV10-2 and TRBJ2-3, with 7 bases matching TRBD1. CDR1 and CDR2 from the germline V gene are WSHSY and SAAADI. With V trimmed by 4 bases and J by 3 bases, 4 bases remained unmatched. This CDR3 region has 14 residues. The CDR3 DNA reads as TGCGCCAGCAGTGGGGGACAGATAACAGATACGCAGTATTTT. This sequence encodes CASSGGQITDTQYF.

As concerns this clonotype: A clone one base away is much larger, so this may be a read error. The J gene is TRBJ2-1, the V gene TRBV7-2, with 9 positions matching TRBD2. The CDR3 consists of 13 residues. CDR1 is SGHTA and CDR2 is FQGNSA in the germline V gene. V shed 2 bases, J shed 10 bases, and the junction held 3 bases outside the gene matches. This chain's CDR3 is CASSLILAGEQFF. CDR3 in DNA: TGTGCCAGCAGCTTAATACTAGCGGGCGAGCAGTTCTTC.

This clonotype was recorded a few times. The gene calls are TRBV19 and TRBJ2-4, with unresolved D. Germline V lookup: CDR1 LNHDA, CDR2 SQIVND (reference sequence). This CDR3 spans 15 amino acids. V lost 3 bases and J 1 base, leaving 10 bases between the germline ends. Written as DNA, the CDR3 is TGTGCCAGTAGTATCGAAGGGTCCGCCAAAAACATTCAGTACTTC. Encoded protein: CASSIEGSAKNIQYF.

The rearrangement joins TRBV9 to TRBJ1-1; possibly TRBD1 for D (5 bases). Germline V gene lookup returns CDR1 SGDLS and CDR2 YYNGEE. V lost 0 bases and J 5 bases, leaving 14 bases between the germline ends. The CDR3 loop spans 15 amino acids. CDR3 in DNA: TGTGCCAGCAGCGTAGAGGCCCACCCAGGGACTGAAGCTTTCTTT. This encodes CASSVEAHPGTEAFF.

This clonotype came up a few times. The chain recombines TRBV25-1 with TRBJ1-2; D perhaps matches TRBD1 (5 bases). The CDR3 extends over 14 amino acids. In germline, CDR1 is MGHDK, CDR2 SYGVNS. V was pared by 1 base and J by 4 bases, with 10 bases between. CDR3 bases: TGTGCCAGCAGTGAATTGGCGACAGTCTATGGCTACACCTTC. Translating gives CASSELATVYGYTF.

The CDR3 spells CASSSGTWGNYGYTF. In DNA, the CDR3 is TGTGCCAGCAGCTCAGGGACGTGGGGAAACTATGGCTACACCTTC. The V gene is TRBV7-9, the J gene TRBJ1-2; D possibly corresponds to TRBD1 (5 bases). Germline-derived CDR1 and CDR2 are SEHNR and FQNEAQ (reference sequence). This CDR3 is built from 15 residues. Between the trimmed V and J ends, which lost 4 bases and 2 bases, there was a span of 14 bases. Filled out from reference TRBV7-9 and TRBJ1-2, the complete variable domain reads DTGVSQNPRHKITKRGQNVTFRCDPISEHNRLYWYRQTLGQGPEFLTYFQNEAQLEKSRLLSDRFSAERPKGSFSTLEIQRTEQGDSAMYLCASSSGTWGNYGYTFGSGTRLTVV.

This clonotype showed up many times. The chain recombines TRBV4-3 with TRBJ2-6; the match to TRBD1 covers 7 bases. Germline-derived CDR1 and CDR2 are LGHNA and YSLEER. The CDR3 covers 16 residues. The ends lost 0 bases at V and 4 bases at J; junction bases unmatched: 3. In DNA form, the CDR3 reads TGCGCCAGCAGCCAAGAGACAGGGAGCGGGGCCAACGTCCTGACTTTC. Translating it yields CASSQETGSGANVLTF.

This clonotype was seen many times. This chain connects TRBV29-1 to TRBJ1-1; TRBD1 agrees at 7 bases. Germline V CDR1 and CDR2: SQVTM, ANQGSEA. Trimming cost V 6 bases and J 0 bases; bases outside gene matches: 10. The CDR3 sequence is 15 residues long. CDR3 coding DNA: TGCAGCGTCCAGGGGGGGGCTGAGATGAACACTGAAGCTTTCTTT. Translation gives CSVQGGAEMNTEAFF. Full variable domain (remainder filled in from reference TRBV29-1 and TRBJ1-1): SAVISQKPSRDICQRGTSLTIQCQVDSQVTMMFWYRQQPGQSLTLIATANQGSEATYESGFVIDKFPISRPNLTFSTLTVSNMSPEDSSIYLCSVQGGAEMNTEAFFGQGTRLTVV.

This clonotype was observed at least ten times. The limits of the CDR3 on the DNA are not certain, so only TCRdb's listed CDR3 is given. This chain uses TRBV27 with TRBJ2-2; the DNA was not used to check the table's D call, TRBD1. The CDR3 numbers 17 amino acids, ends counted. Germline CDR1 is MNHEY and CDR2 is SMNVEV (reference sequence). The CDR3 protein is CASTQGQGYFRFGELFF.

This chain connects TRBV24-1 to TRBJ2-1, with 9 bases aligning to TRBD1. The CDR3 runs 17 residues. CDR1 and CDR2 from the germline V gene are KGHDR and SFDVKD. V shed 3 bases, J shed 7 bases, and the junction held 12 bases outside the gene matches. The CDR3 protein is CATSDKRGQGVENEQFF. Here the CDR3 DNA reads TGTGCCACCAGTGATAAGAGGGGACAGGGTGTAGAAAATGAGCAGTTCTTC.

V is TRBV20-1 and J is TRBJ1-1; D remains ambiguous. V was cut by 6 bases and J by 4 bases, with 21 bases left in between. Germline-derived CDR1 and CDR2 are DFQATT and SNEGSKA (reference sequence). The CDR3 runs 15 residues. Written as DNA, the CDR3 is TGCAGTGCGCCCAGACTAGAGAACTTGGGCACTGAAGCTTTCTTT. It encodes CSAPRLENLGTEAFF.

This clonotype was recorded many times. The rearrangement joins TRBV7-2 to TRBJ1-6; D unresolved. This CDR3 spans 15 amino acids. Per germline, CDR1 SGHTA and CDR2 FQGNSA. Trimming stripped 1 base from V and 9 bases from J, with 13 bases between. This CDR3 is CASSLVIEGSSPLHF. CDR3 nucleotide sequence: TGTGCCAGCAGCTTAGTCATCGAGGGATCTTCACCCCTCCACTTT.

CDR3 amino acids: CASSLGAAYGNTIYF. The CDR3 DNA reads TGTGCCAGCAGCTTAGGGGCAGCTTATGGAAACACCATATATTTT. V and J are TRBV7-2 and TRBJ1-3; D ambiguous. CDR1 and CDR2 (germline): SGHTA, FQGNSA. V was cut by 1 base and J by 3 bases, with 10 bases left in between. CDR3 size: 15 residues.